The 32 T cell receptor beta chains listed next were all sequenced from one sample in a study of T-cell reconstitution after alpha-beta-depleted transplantation in children (dated by TCRdb to about 2016). The method was PCR. TCRdb records Illumina HiSeq 2500 as the sequencer. Molecular barcoding was employed in the preparation of TCR libraries, with unique molecular identifiers being used to normalize TCRbeta repertoire quantification. Using fastp trimming at Q25 and MiXCR clonotype assembly, TCRdb reanalyzed the public sequencing data and kept in-frame beta chains. For every CDR3 protein sequence, its rows merge into one entry that carries the most common genes and DNA. Counted in this sample were nearly 400,000 distinct CDR3 sequences; 20% of them appeared once. The ten top clones hold about 3.8% of the sample. Sequencing was performed on PBMCs from the stem cell graft donor, taken from the stem cell graft. The receptors shown here come from a human donor who donated a stem cell graft to a child with acute myeloid leukemia.

This clonotype was recorded a few times. The chain joins TRBV7-2 to TRBJ2-7; TRBD2 matches at 7 bases. After removal of 4 bases from V and 7 bases from J, the junction contained 10 bases not matched to a gene. CDR1 SGHTA and CDR2 FQGNSA come from the germline V gene. CDR3 length: 14 residues. The CDR3 DNA follows: TGTGCCAGCAGCTCTAGCGGCTACGATACGGAGCAGTACTTC. Residues: CASSSSGYDTEQYF.

The chain joins TRBV10-3 to TRBJ2-7; D possibly matches TRBD1 or TRBD2 (6 bases each). The CDR3 has 13 residues. Germline assignment: CDR1 ENHRY and CDR2 SYGVKD. V lost 7 bases, J lost 2 bases, and 12 bases lay in between. The CDR3: CAIKGDSPYEQYF. The DNA for the CDR3 is TGTGCCATCAAGGGGGACTCCCCCTACGAGCAGTACTTC.

The chain is built from TRBV28 and TRBJ2-5; 7 nucleotides line up with TRBD1. The CDR3 totals 15 residues. Germline lookup yields CDR1 MDHEN and CDR2 SYDVKM. The J segment lost 1 base and the V segment lost 6 bases, leaving 8 bases of the junction unmatched. The CDR3 DNA reads as TGTGCCAGCAGCCAGGGACAGACCATCCAAGAGACCCAGTACTTC. The encoded protein is CASSQGQTIQETQYF. The full variable domain, with the rest looked up from reference TRBV28 and TRBJ2-5, is DVKVTQSSRYLVKRTGEKVFLECVQDMDHENMFWYRQDPGLGLRLIYFSYDVKMKEKGDIPEGYSVSREKKERFSLILESASTNQTSMYLCASSQGQTIQETQYFGPGTRLLVL.

Many counts were recorded for this clonotype. This chain uses TRBV20-1 with TRBJ1-1; D call uncertain. The CDR3 loop spans 13 amino acids. The germline V gene has CDR1 DFQATT and CDR2 SNEGSKA (reference sequence). The V end was cut by 2 bases, the J end by 3 bases, with 10 bases between. The CDR3 reads CSARSSGDTEAFF. CDR3 sequence (DNA): TGCAGTGCTAGAAGCTCGGGAGACACTGAAGCTTTCTTT.

The chain links TRBV20-1 to TRBJ1-5, with TRBD1 identical over 10 bases. Germline loops: CDR1 DFQATT, CDR2 SNEGSKA (reference sequence). V shed 3 bases and J 6 bases; nucleotides not matched to a gene: 8. The CDR3 extends over 15 amino acids. The CDR3, as DNA: TGCAGTGCTAGCCCCGGGACAGGGGATGCTCAGCCCCAGCATTTT. The encoded protein is CSASPGTGDAQPQHF.

The chain employs TRBV24-1 and TRBJ2-3; TRBD1 might be the D (5 bases). The CDR3 totals 17 residues. Trimming cost V 0 bases and J 0 bases, with 12 bases left between them. The V gene's germline CDR1 is KGHDR and CDR2 SFDVKD. The CDR3 spells CATSDLGRDFSTDTQYF. Here the CDR3 DNA reads TGTGCCACCAGTGATTTGGGCAGGGATTTTAGCACAGATACGCAGTATTTT.

In this sample, this clonotype turned up many times. This rearrangement joins TRBV6-5 to TRBJ1-1; D remains unclear. Per germline, CDR1 MNHEY and CDR2 SVGAGI. Trimming stripped 6 bases from V and 10 bases from J, with 12 bases between. This CDR3 spans 11 amino acids. CDR3 amino acids: CASSTGQGAFF. The DNA for the CDR3 is TGTGCCAGCAGCACCGGTCAAGGAGCTTTCTTT.

This chain connects TRBV29-1 to TRBJ2-7, with unresolved D. CDR3 length: 12 residues. Germline V gene lookup returns CDR1 SQVTM and CDR2 ANQGSEA. The germline V and J ends were trimmed by 4 bases and 5 bases, with 12 bases remaining between them. Written as DNA, the CDR3 is TGCAGCGTTGTAGCCCAATCCGACGAGCAGTACTTC. It translates to CSVVAQSDEQYF.

The chain joins TRBV29-1 to TRBJ2-7, with a tentative D call TRBD2 (5 bases). V lost 4 bases to trimming and J lost 3 bases, with 16 bases between them. The CDR3 has 14 amino acids. Germline CDR1 reads SQVTM; CDR2 reads ANQGSEA. The CDR3 DNA reads TGCAGCGTTGCGGAAGGAGGCCCACTCTACGAGCAGTACTTC. It is translated as CSVAEGGPLYEQYF.

J is TRBJ2-4 and V is TRBV12-3 or TRBV12-4, with D possibly being TRBD1 or TRBD2 (5 bases each). This CDR3 spans 13 amino acids. Trimming shortened V by 7 bases and J by 7 bases, and 14 bases separated the two germline ends. The CDR3, as DNA: TGTGCCAGCACTAGGGGAGACCCCAACATTCAGTACTTC. Amino acid sequence: CASTRGDPNIQYF.

This clonotype was counted many times. The gene calls are TRBV20-1 and TRBJ2-7; TRBD2 agrees at 8 bases. CDR3 size: 15 residues. The V gene's germline CDR1 is DFQATT and CDR2 SNEGSKA (reference sequence). Trimming at V came to 0 bases and at J to 0 bases, leaving 4 bases not matched to a gene. The CDR3 DNA follows: TGCAGTGCTAGAGAGGGTAGCGGGATCTCCTACGAGCAGTACTTC. This sequence encodes CSAREGSGISYEQYF.

The V gene is TRBV20-1, the J gene TRBJ2-3, with TRBD2 matching 7 bases. From germline, CDR1 is DFQATT and CDR2 SNEGSKA (reference sequence). This CDR3 contains 15 residues. After removal of 3 bases from V and 4 bases from J, the junction contained 10 bases not matched to a gene. CDR3 coding DNA: TGCAGTGCTAGTTCGATAGCGGGCTCCGCAGATACGCAGTATTTT. It specifies CSASSIAGSADTQYF.

The chain is built from TRBV20-1 and TRBJ2-2; perhaps TRBD1 as D (6 bases). Germline lookup yields CDR1 DFQATT and CDR2 SNEGSKA (reference sequence). The CDR3 runs to 14 residues. V shed 3 bases and J shed 1 base, with 9 bases lying between them. The DNA for the CDR3 is TGCAGTGCTAGGTTCAGGGGGAACACCGGGGAGCTGTTTTTT. It specifies CSARFRGNTGELFF.

This clonotype was found a few times. The chain couples TRBV27 to TRBJ1-2; 10 bases align to TRBD1. The ends lost 10 bases at V and 6 bases at J; junction bases unmatched: 5. Germline loops: CDR1 MNHEY, CDR2 SMNVEV (reference sequence). The CDR3 covers 12 residues. CDR3 sequence (DNA): TGTGCCACTTATGGGACAGGGGATGGCTACACCTTC. This codes for CATYGTGDGYTF.

This clonotype was counted between two and nine times. This chain uses TRBV4-3 with TRBJ2-3; D is possibly TRBD2 (7 bases). The CDR3 contains 17 residues. The V end lost 3 bases, the J end lost 4 bases, and 20 bases lay between the germline ends. Germline V CDR1 and CDR2: LGHNA, YSLEER. This chain's CDR3 is CASSHATTGRVSDTQYF. CDR3 sequence (DNA): TGCGCCAGCAGCCACGCCACCACAGGGAGGGTGTCAGATACGCAGTATTTT.

The chain carries TRBV15 and TRBJ2-3, with a weak D call TRBD2 (6 bases). CDR3 length: 17 amino acids. V was trimmed by 4 bases and J by 0 bases, leaving 17 bases between them. Germline V gene data show CDR1 as LNHNV and CDR2 as YYDKDF (reference sequence). In nucleotides, the CDR3 is TGTGCCACCAGCAAGAGTCCCAGCGGGTCTAGCACAGATACGCAGTATTTT. It specifies CATSKSPSGSSTDTQYF.

The chain couples TRBV28 to TRBJ2-3; TRBD2 matches 9 bases. From germline, CDR1 is MDHEN and CDR2 SYDVKM. The CDR3 spans 17 residues. Trimming removed 6 bases from V and 2 bases from J; junction bases left unmatched: 12. In DNA form, the CDR3 reads TGTGCCAGCAGACCCTCGGCTAGCGGGATTTCCACAGATACGCAGTATTTT. This encodes CASRPSASGISTDTQYF. The variable domain in full, completed from reference TRBV28 and TRBJ2-3, reads DVKVTQSSRYLVKRTGEKVFLECVQDMDHENMFWYRQDPGLGLRLIYFSYDVKMKEKGDIPEGYSVSREKKERFSLILESASTNQTSMYLCASRPSASGISTDTQYFGPGTRLTVL.

The rearrangement joins TRBV29-1 to TRBJ2-1; D unresolved. The V end lost 4 bases, the J end lost 5 bases, and 9 bases lay between the germline ends. Germline assignment: CDR1 SQVTM and CDR2 ANQGSEA. The CDR3 is made up of 12 amino acids. The CDR3 loop is CSVVGFHNEQFF. The CDR3 DNA sequence: TGCAGCGTTGTCGGGTTCCACAATGAGCAGTTCTTC.

The gene calls are TRBV20-1 and TRBJ2-1; 13 positions match TRBD2. The length of the CDR3 is 16 residues. V was clipped by 0 bases and J by 7 bases; unmatched bases: 6. Per the germline V gene, CDR1 is DFQATT and CDR2 is SNEGSKA (reference sequence). This chain's CDR3 is CSARDRGTSGNNEQFF. CDR3 sequence (DNA): TGCAGTGCTAGAGATCGGGGGACTAGCGGGAATAATGAGCAGTTCTTC.

Concerning this clonotype itself: Sequence at one end of the junction differs from germline and may be a read error. The chain recombines TRBV12-3 or TRBV12-4 with TRBJ2-2; D may be TRBD2 (5 bases). CDR3 length: 14 residues. The CDR3 sequence is CASSLARSTGELFF. The CDR3, as DNA: TGTGCCAGCAGTCTAGCCAGGTCCACCGGGGAGCTGTTTTTT.

This chain joins TRBV3-1 and TRBJ2-7; the match to TRBD2 covers 10 bases. J gave up 3 bases and V 4 bases, and 15 bases lay outside the gene matches. This CDR3 is built from 18 residues. CDR1 LGHDT and CDR2 YNNKEL come from the germline V gene (reference sequence). The CDR3 region is CASSLKFPLAGEDYEQYF. In DNA, the CDR3 is TGTGCCAGCAGCCTTAAATTCCCCCTAGCGGGAGAAGACTACGAGCAGTACTTC.

DNA for the CDR3: TGTGCCTGGAAGAGGACCTTCTACGAGCAGTACTTC. Translating gives CAWKRTFYEQYF. V gene TRBV30 combines with J gene TRBJ2-7; D is undetermined. Trimming shortened V by 4 bases and J by 3 bases, and 10 bases separated the two germline ends. CDR1 is GTSNPN and CDR2 is SVGIG in the germline V gene (reference sequence). CDR3 length: 12 residues.

The chain uses TRBV4-3 and TRBJ2-1; 11 bases line up with TRBD2. This CDR3 is built from 17 residues. V was pared by 4 bases and J by 2 bases, with 7 bases of the junction left unmatched. Germline V gene data show CDR1 as LGHNA and CDR2 as YSLEER. The CDR3 here is CASSPKGLAEAYNEQFF. DNA of the CDR3: TGCGCCAGCAGCCCGAAGGGACTAGCGGAAGCCTACAATGAGCAGTTCTTC.

In this sample, this clonotype turned up a few times. The rearrangement joins TRBV10-3 to TRBJ2-7; 8 bases are shared with TRBD1. The V gene end was trimmed by 5 bases and the J gene end by 5 bases; junction bases not matched to a gene: 5. The V gene's germline CDR1 is ENHRY and CDR2 SYGVKD. The CDR3 runs to 13 residues. The DNA of the CDR3 is TGTGCCATCAGTACCACGGACAGGGACGAGCAGTACTTC. As protein: CAISTTDRDEQYF.

The chain has TRBV27 and TRBJ2-5; D tentatively fits TRBD1 or TRBD2 (5 bases each). The CDR3 loop spans 12 amino acids. V gave up 6 bases and J gave up 5 bases, with 10 bases separating them. Germline V gene lookup returns CDR1 MNHEY and CDR2 SMNVEV (reference sequence). CDR3 protein: CASRGVEETQYF. CDR3 bases: TGTGCCAGCAGGGGGGTAGAGGAGACCCAGTACTTC.

The chain couples TRBV29-1 to TRBJ2-7, with 9 bases that match TRBD2. CDR1 SQVTM and CDR2 ANQGSEA come from the germline V gene. The CDR3 is 13 amino acids. Losses at the gene ends were 7 bases for V and 6 bases for J; bases not matched to a gene: 10. CDR3 sequence: CSAGSGSLLEQYF. The CDR3 DNA follows: TGCAGCGCCGGTAGCGGGAGTTTGCTCGAGCAGTACTTC.

This clonotype was seen a few times. The chain joins TRBV29-1 to TRBJ1-1; D is perhaps TRBD1 (5 bases). Germline V gene sequence: CDR1 SQVTM, CDR2 ANQGSEA. This CDR3 comprises 12 residues. Trimming shortened V by 7 bases and J by 4 bases, and 13 bases separated the two germline ends. The CDR3 coding sequence is TGCAGCGGATCGGCAGGGAGCACTGAAGCTTTCTTT. Its translation: CSGSAGSTEAFF. Drawing the rest from reference TRBV29-1 and TRBJ1-1, the complete variable domain is SAVISQKPSRDICQRGTSLTIQCQVDSQVTMMFWYRQQPGQSLTLIATANQGSEATYESGFVIDKFPISRPNLTFSTLTVSNMSPEDSSIYLCSGSAGSTEAFFGQGTRLTVV.

Ten or more counts support this clonotype. The chain has TRBV2 and TRBJ2-1; 10 nucleotides line up with TRBD2. Looked up from germline, CDR1 is SNHLY and CDR2 is FYNNEI. This CDR3 has 17 amino acids. With 0 bases clipped from V and 3 bases from J, the junction kept 5 bases outside the gene matches. Here the CDR3 reads CASSEALAGELYNEQFF. CDR3 DNA sequence: TGTGCCAGCAGTGAAGCCCTAGCGGGAGAACTCTACAATGAGCAGTTCTTC.

This clonotype was recorded a few times. The chain has TRBV20-1 and TRBJ2-5; TRBD1 might be the D (6 bases). CDR3 length: 14 residues. CDR1 is DFQATT, CDR2 SNEGSKA, per germline (reference sequence). V gave up 5 bases and J gave up 5 bases, with 18 bases separating them. CDR3 amino acids: CSALPGQGRETQYF. The CDR3 region has the DNA TGCAGTGCTCTCCCGGGACAAGGGCGGGAGACCCAGTACTTC.

The count of this clonotype is one. The chain uses TRBV11-2 and TRBJ2-1, with 8 nucleotides matching TRBD2. The V and J ends lost 0 bases and 6 bases, in that order; junction bases with no gene match: 4. This CDR3 has 15 amino acids. The V gene's germline CDR1 is SGHAT and CDR2 FQNNGV. The CDR3 DNA reads TGTGCCAGCAGCTTAGATGGACTAGCCTCCAATGAGCAGTTCTTC. It translates to CASSLDGLASNEQFF. The variable domain in full, completed from reference TRBV11-2 and TRBJ2-1, reads EAGVAQSPRYKIIEKRQSVAFWCNPISGHATLYWYQQILGQGPKLLIQFQNNGVVDDSQLPKDRFSAERLKGVDSTLKIQPAKLEDSAVYLCASSLDGLASNEQFFGPGTRLTVL.

This clonotype was picked up a small number of times. The gene calls are TRBV7-2 and TRBJ2-1; D perhaps matches TRBD1 (7 bases). The V gene lost 6 bases and the J gene lost 4 bases, with 16 bases spanning the gap. Germline V gives CDR1 SGHTA, CDR2 FQGNSA. The CDR3 contains 15 residues. CDR3 DNA: TGTGCCAGCAGGAACGCGGGACAGTCTTACAATGAGCAGTTCTTC. It encodes CASRNAGQSYNEQFF.

This clonotype was picked up a small number of times. The V gene is TRBV6-5, the J gene TRBJ1-1; 9 bases line up with TRBD1. The CDR3 totals 17 residues. Germline V gene sequence: CDR1 MNHEY, CDR2 SVGAGI. The J segment lost 4 bases and the V segment lost 4 bases, leaving 13 bases of the junction unmatched. CDR3 residues: CASSLTGTGRFGTEAFF. The CDR3 coding sequence is TGTGCCAGCAGTTTGACCGGGACAGGGAGGTTCGGCACTGAAGCTTTCTTT.